This T cell receptor beta chain was identified in a study of beta chain features in type 1 diabetes. The study, taken as a whole, reports: Within each of all four CD4+ subsets, Type 1 diabetes patients had TCRB CDR3s that were moderately but significantly shorter.

The V end was cut by 5 bases, the J end by 2 bases, with 6 bases between. CDR3 size: 12 residues. Germline CDR1 is KGHSH and CDR2 is LQKENI. Expressed TCRB transcripts got sequenced, as all isolated RNA was reverse transcribed. Repertoires were generated with immunoSEQ multiplex PCR, while TCRdb's copy carries only in-frame clones and drops some. The sample has almost 350,000 clones; around 9.3% are singletons. About this clone itself: Antigen unknown.

The gene calls are TRBV18 and TRBJ1-2; D not certain. The receptor comes from a man under 40 with type 1 diabetes. Material: central memory CD4+ T cells from blood. The CDR3 coding sequence is TGTGCCAGCTCAGGGGAGAACTATGGCTACACCTTC. This sequence encodes CASSGENYGYTF.